These T cell receptor beta chains were read from a single sample in a study of regulatory T cells in long-lasting Graves disease. TCRdb redid the calling of the multiplex PCR reads with MiXCR, one entry per CDR3 protein. The profile shows approximately 400,000 distinct CDR3 sequences, under 15% of them singletons. These data were also reused for a study on T cells in Graves' hyperthyroidism and ophthalmopathy.

The sample was peripheral blood mononuclear cells (PBMCs), taken at new diagnosis, from a patient treated with antithyroid drugs. These receptors were taken from a woman aged 25 to 39 with Graves disease. Both conserved end residues are part of each CDR3. A D gene is named only where the DNA matches it firmly. Clone size is shown for a subset of rows, as once, few, many or a class of expanded clone.

v_call	clone_size	j_call	d_call	cdr3_nt	cdr3_aa
TRBV30	many	TRBJ1-2	-	TGTGCCTGGAGTGCAGCGGGACGTACTAACTATGGCTACACCTTC	CAWSAAGRTNYGYTF
TRBV7-8	many	TRBJ2-7	TRBD1	TGTGCCAGCAGCCCGAGTACAGGGGCGGTTTACGAGCAGTACTTC	CASSPSTGAVYEQYF
TRBV27	-	TRBJ2-1	TRBD2	TGTGCCAGCAGTTTACTAGCGGGGAATTACAATGAGCAGTTCTTC	CASSLLAGNYNEQFF
TRBV28	many	TRBJ2-2	TRBD2	TGTGCCAGCAGTTTTCCGCGGGAGGGAAAGTCCGGGGAGCTGTTTTTT	CASSFPREGKSGELFF
TRBV28	many	TRBJ2-5	-	TGTGCCAGCAGTTTAATAGGGCGACGGGGAGAGACCCAGTACTTC	CASSLIGRRGETQYF
TRBV28	many	TRBJ2-7	-	TGTGCCAGCGGGGGTAACTCCTACGAGCAGTACTTC	CASGGNSYEQYF
TRBV4-1	few	TRBJ1-4	TRBD1	TGCGCCAGCAGCGCTCATCGGGGACAGCGTAATGAAAAACTGTTTTTT	CASSAHRGQRNEKLFF
TRBV6-1	-	TRBJ2-2	-	TGTGCCAGCAGTGAAGTCGGGAGCGCGAACACCGGGGAGCTGTTTTTT	CASSEVGSANTGELFF
TRBV24-1	many	TRBJ2-1	TRBD2	TGTGCCACCAGTGACCTTAGCGGGAGAGACGGCAATGAGCAGTTCTTC	CATSDLSGRDGNEQFF
TRBV19	-	TRBJ2-7	-	TGTGCCAGTAAAGCAGGGGACGAGCAGTACTTC	CASKAGDEQYF